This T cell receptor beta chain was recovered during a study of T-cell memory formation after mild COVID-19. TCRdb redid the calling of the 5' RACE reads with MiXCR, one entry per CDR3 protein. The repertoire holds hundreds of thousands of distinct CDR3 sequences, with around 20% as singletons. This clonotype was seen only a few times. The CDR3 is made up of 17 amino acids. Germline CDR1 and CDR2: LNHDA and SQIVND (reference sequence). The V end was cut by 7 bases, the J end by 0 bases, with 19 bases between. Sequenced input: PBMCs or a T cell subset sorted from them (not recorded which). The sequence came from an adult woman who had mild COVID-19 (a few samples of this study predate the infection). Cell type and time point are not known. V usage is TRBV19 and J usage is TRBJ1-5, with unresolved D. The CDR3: CASTKNVGFTSNQPQHF. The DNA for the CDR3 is TGTGCCAGTACTAAGAACGTTGGTTTCACTAGCAATCAGCCCCAGCATTTT. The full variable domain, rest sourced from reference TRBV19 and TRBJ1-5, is DGGITQSPKYLFRKEGQNVTLSCEQNLNHDAMYWYRQDPGQGLRLIYYSQIVNDFQKGDIAEGYSVSREKKESFPLTVTSAQKNPTAFYLCASTKNVGFTSNQPQHFGDGTRLSIL.